These T cell receptor beta chains were read from a single sample in a study of shared clonotypes between healthy human individuals. The table came from immunoSEQ multiplex PCR; TCRdb's copy has only in-frame clones and leaves some out. The repertoire consists of approximately 710,000 clones, with less than 95% occurring once and the leading ten covering 30% to 35%. Sequencing used memory CD8+ T cells from PBMCs. These receptors were obtained from a man between 18 and 35 years old in good health. Some clones in this sample may be carry-over from other donors' samples. The CDR3 runs from the conserved cysteine through the conserved F or W. The D gene is left open where the match is weak. Size tells how often a clone was seen (once, few, many) or the class of an expanded clone, and some rows leave it out.

j_call clone_size d_call v_call cdr3_nt cdr3_aa
TRBJ1-1 NA NA TRBV15 TGTGCCACCAGCACCAGGAGGGAAGGAGACACTGAAGCTTTCTTT CATSTRREGDTEAFF
TRBJ1-5 NA TRBD1 TRBV18 TGTGCCAGCTCACCACAGGGAGTTTTGGGACAGGTCAGCAATCAGCCCCAGCATTTT CASSPQGVLGQVSNQPQHF
TRBJ2-1 NA TRBD1 TRBV5-1 TGCGCCAGCAGCTTGACAGGGGGCGCGTTGTACAATGAGCAGTTCTTC CASSLTGGALYNEQFF
TRBJ2-1 NA NA TRBV19 TGTGCCAGTAGTATGGTCGCCCAAGCTGAGCAGTTCTTC CASSMVAQAEQFF
TRBJ2-5 NA NA TRBV28 TGTGCCAGCAGCCGGCAACCAAGTACCGAAGAAACCCAGTACTTC CASSRQPSTEETQYF
TRBJ1-5 NA NA TRBV10-3 TGTGCCATCAGTGACCCAAGTCATTTCAATCAGCCCCAGCATTTT CAISDPSHFNQPQHF
TRBJ1-5 NA NA TRBV4-3 TGCGCCAGCAGCCAGGGACACCATAGCAATCAGCCCCAGCATTTT CASSQGHHSNQPQHF
TRBJ2-1 NA TRBD2 TRBV9 TGTGCCAGCAGCGGTAGCGGGAGGGGTGATGAGCAGTTCTTC CASSGSGRGDEQFF
TRBJ1-5 NA TRBD1 TRBV28 TGTGCCAGCAGCCCCAGAAGGTGGCAGGGGGCGAACTTACTTCAGCCCCAGCATTTT CASSPRRWQGANLLQPQHF
TRBJ2-7 once TRBD1 TRBV4-2 TGTGCCAGCAGCCAAGGACAGGGGGCGGTCGAGCAGTACTTC CASSQGQGAVEQYF
TRBJ2-7 NA NA TRBV28 TGTGCCAGCATGGGATACGGAGAGCAGTACTTC CASMGYGEQYF
TRBJ1-4 NA NA TRBV6-1 TGTGCCAGCAGTGAATGGAACAGGCCTGCAACTAATGAAAAACTGTTTTTT CASSEWNRPATNEKLFF
TRBJ1-1 few NA TRBV19 TGTGCCAGTAGTATAGATAGAGAGACGGAAGCTTTCTTT CASSIDRETEAFF
TRBJ2-4 NA TRBD1 TRBV13 TGTGCCAGCACCGGACAGGACGAAAACATTCAGTACTTC CASTGQDENIQYF
TRBJ2-1 NA NA TRBV4-3 TGCGCCAGCAGCCAAGATCGCAGGGGATACAATGAGCAGTTCTTC CASSQDRRGYNEQFF
TRBJ2-7 NA NA TRBV6-1 TGTGCCAGCAGTGGGAGGCCGGTTCCCCTCTACGAGCAGTACTTC CASSGRPVPLYEQYF
TRBJ2-7 NA NA TRBV7-8 TGTGCCAGCAGCGCAAGCTACGAGCAGTACTTC CASSASYEQYF
TRBJ2-2 NA NA TRBV6-5 TGTGCCAGCAGCTACAACAGAAGGGAGCTGTTTTTT CASSYNRRELFF
TRBJ2-7 NA NA TRBV7-8 TGTGCCAGCAGCTTATCCTACGGGGACTTACCTTACGAGCAGTACTTC CASSLSYGDLPYEQYF
TRBJ2-7 NA NA TRBV28 TGTGCCAGCAGTCTCATTGAAAGCTCCTACGAGCAGTACTTC CASSLIESSYEQYF
TRBJ1-2 NA NA TRBV6-5 TGTGCCAGCAGTTACTCGGTCGACGGGTACTATGGCTACACCTTC CASSYSVDGYYGYTF
TRBJ2-7 NA NA TRBV11-1 TGTGCCAGCAGCCCGACAACAGGACCCTCCTACGAGCAGTACTTC CASSPTTGPSYEQYF
TRBJ2-7 NA NA TRBV19 TGTGCCAGTAGTTTCGGGGGCTCCTACGAGCAGTACTTC CASSFGGSYEQYF
TRBJ1-1 NA NA TRBV28 TGTGCCAGCAGTTTAGGAAACACTGAAGCTTTCTTT CASSLGNTEAFF
TRBJ1-5 few NA TRBV4-1 TGCGCCAGCAGCCAAGACGGGGTTATGGGCAATCAGCCCCAGCATTTT CASSQDGVMGNQPQHF
TRBJ2-7 NA TRBD2 TRBV2 TGTGCCAGCAGTGGGGGGCCTAGCGGGAGTTACGAGCAGTACTTC CASSGGPSGSYEQYF
TRBJ1-1 NA NA TRBV5-6 TGTGCCAGCAGCTTGGCCAATCAGTTTGAAGCTTTCTTT CASSLANQFEAFF
TRBJ2-2 NA NA TRBV28 TGTGCCAGCAGTTTCTTTCTTCGCGACCCCGGGGAGCTGTTTTTT CASSFFLRDPGELFF
TRBJ2-2 NA NA TRBV7-9 TGTGCCAGCAGCTTTAGGGCAGCCATTCTGAACACCGGGGAGCTGTTTTTT CASSFRAAILNTGELFF
TRBJ1-3 NA TRBD1 TRBV28 TGTGCCAGCAGCCCGGGACAGGTGGGAAACACCATATATTTT CASSPGQVGNTIYF
TRBJ2-5 once TRBD2 TRBV18 TGTGCCAGCTCACCACGAACTAGCGTTAAGCAAGAGACCCAGTACTTC CASSPRTSVKQETQYF
TRBJ2-1 NA TRBD2 TRBV6-5 TGTGCCAGCAGCCTGACTAGCGGGACTAACAATGAGCAGTTCTTC CASSLTSGTNNEQFF
TRBJ1-4 once NA TRBV7-9 TGTGCCAGCAGCCCATCCCAGGGCTCTAATGAAAAACTGTTTTTT CASSPSQGSNEKLFF
TRBJ1-6 NA NA TRBV28 TGTGCCAGCAGTTTACCGGGAGCAGGGTATTCACCCCTCCACTTT CASSLPGAGYSPLHF
TRBJ2-5 NA TRBD2 TRBV7-7 TGTGCCAGCAGCTCCGGACTAGGCCACCACGAAGAGACCCAGTACTTC CASSSGLGHHEETQYF
TRBJ1-1 NA NA TRBV29-1 TGCAGCGGGTGGAAGGCAGGAGCTTTCTTT CSGWKAGAFF
TRBJ2-2 NA NA TRBV23-1 TGCGCCAGCATCCCACAGGGCACGACGGACACCGGGGAGCTGTTTTTT CASIPQGTTDTGELFF
TRBJ1-2 once NA TRBV10-3 TGTGCCATCAGTGATGGAGGCCTAGGCTACACCTTC CAISDGGLGYTF
TRBJ2-7 NA NA TRBV7-8 TGTGCCAGCAGCTTACGACAGCTTCTGTACTACGAGCAGTACTTC CASSLRQLLYYEQYF
TRBJ2-5 NA TRBD2 TRBV7-9 TGTGCCAGCAGCTTTCTAGCGGGAATCCAAGAGACCCAGTACTTC CASSFLAGIQETQYF
TRBJ2-7 NA TRBD2 TRBV15 TGTGCCACCAGCCCTGGGGAGGGCCCTCACATCTACGAGCAGTACTTC CATSPGEGPHIYEQYF
TRBJ2-1 once TRBD1 TRBV4-1 TGCGCCAGCAGCCAGCCGAGGGGACAGGTCCAACATGGGGAGCAGTTCTTC CASSQPRGQVQHGEQFF
TRBJ2-1 NA TRBD2 TRBV28 TGTGCCAGCAGGCTAGCTAGCGGGTCCTACAATGAGCAGTTCTTC CASRLASGSYNEQFF
TRBJ2-1 NA NA TRBV6-1 TGTGCCAGCAGTGAAATGGTGAGAAGGGGTTGGACCGAAGTTGGGGATGAGCAGTTCTTC CASSEMVRRGWTEVGDEQFF
TRBJ2-1 NA NA TRBV13 TGTGCCAGCAGCTTAGGCTCGGGGGAGCGGAGGTACAATGAGCAGTTCTTC CASSLGSGERRYNEQFF
TRBJ1-1 NA NA TRBV19 TGTGCCAGTAGTACCCATCGCGGTAAAATGAACACTGAAGCTTTCTTT CASSTHRGKMNTEAFF
TRBJ2-5 NA NA TRBV1 TGCACCAGCAGCCAAGGTAAGGAGACCCAGTACTTC CTSSQGKETQYF
TRBJ2-1 NA TRBD2 TRBV7-9 TGTGCCAGCAGCGCAGCTGCGGGAGGTTTCTATGAGCAGTTCTTC CASSAAAGGFYEQFF
TRBJ2-3 NA NA TRBV10-3 TGTGCCATCAGTGATCGGGACGGGAGTGGAGATACGCAGTATTTT CAISDRDGSGDTQYF
TRBJ1-1 NA NA TRBV6-5 TGTGCCAGCAGCTTGACACTTAACACTGAAGCTTTCTTT CASSLTLNTEAFF
TRBJ1-1 NA TRBD1 TRBV6-6 TGTGCCAGCAGTCCCGGGACAGGGAGTGAAGCTTTCTTT CASSPGTGSEAFF
TRBJ2-5 NA TRBD1 TRBV28 TGTGCCAGCAGTTTAACAGGGGGGCAAGAGACCCAGTACTTC CASSLTGGQETQYF
TRBJ2-1 NA NA TRBV4-1 TGCGCCAGCAGTCTTACAGGGAGCTCCTACAATGAGCAGTTCTTC CASSLTGSSYNEQFF